This T cell receptor (beta chain) was recorded in a study of blood T cells in healthy people across ages. V trimming: 0 bases; J trimming: 9 bases; junction bases outside the gene matches: 9. Germline V CDR1 and CDR2: SGHDN, FVKESK. This CDR3 contains 15 residues. Through a sample-barcoded 5' primer and a J-beta primer mix, a second PCR was run for roughly 6 to 12 cycles. TCRdb re-called the 5' RACE reads with MiXCR, one entry per CDR3 protein. Altogether hundreds of thousands of distinct CDR3 sequences are present, roughly 25% being singletons, with the ten largest covering more than 8.5%. This clonotype has a handful of counts. The sample was also linked to a second study, of T cells of mothers and their children. That work states: Reads recorded for TCR beta CDR3 numbered over 10 million per mother and several million per child. Related and unrelated pairs show TCR recombination output that thymic selection shapes similarly.

The source of this sequence is a boy younger than 18 in good health. This chain joins TRBV14 and TRBJ1-2; TRBD1 aligns across 8 bases. The sample comprised blood. The CDR3 nucleotides read TGTGCCAGCAGCCAAGATGTGGGACAGGTGTGGAGCTACACCTTC. Translation gives CASSQDVGQVWSYTF.